The 17 T cell receptor beta chains listed next were all sequenced from one sample in a study of T cell repertoires in aging, cancer and after chemotherapy. A mixed TRB-A/B primer pool amplified rearranged TRB by multiplex touch-down PCR. TCRdb called the multiplex PCR reads again in MiXCR, with one record for every CDR3 protein. In the table there are fewer than 6,000 distinct CDR3 sequences, 27% of which are singletons. Amplification of TCR beta used genomic DNA extracted from peripheral blood. Sequenced: blood. These receptors all come from a human donor with a solid tumor.

This clonotype has only a few counts. This rearrangement joins TRBV6-1 to TRBJ1-6; D possibly corresponds to TRBD1 (5 bases). This CDR3 is built from 14 residues. V was pared by 7 bases and J by 5 bases, with 12 bases between. The germline CDR1 and CDR2 sequences are MNHNS and SASEGT. CDR3 amino acids: CASNRGRDNSPLHF. The CDR3 DNA sequence: TGTGCCAGCAACCGGGGACGGGATAATTCACCCCTCCACTTT.

The chain joins TRBV12-3 or TRBV12-4 to TRBJ2-2; 9 bases match TRBD2. The CDR3 consists of 16 residues. Trimming at V came to 6 bases and at J to 5 bases, leaving 10 bases not matched to a gene. The CDR3 sequence is CASRSALAGSTGELFF. DNA for the CDR3: TGTGCCAGCAGATCCGCCCTAGCGGGGAGTACCGGGGAGCTGTTTTTT.

J is TRBJ2-2 and V is TRBV30; 12 nucleotides align to TRBD1. Losses at the gene ends were 0 bases for V and 7 bases for J; bases not matched to a gene: 9. This CDR3 spans 17 amino acids. The germline V gene has CDR1 GTSNPN and CDR2 SVGIG (reference sequence). CDR3 DNA: TGTGCCTGGAGTGTTTTCCCGGGACAGGGGGCTGGCGGGGAGCTGTTTTTT. The encoded protein is CAWSVFPGQGAGGELFF.

This rearrangement joins TRBV19 to TRBJ1-2; the D is unclear. The CDR3 spans 13 residues. Trimming took 5 bases from V and 2 from J, leaving 9 bases between them. Per the germline V gene, CDR1 is LNHDA and CDR2 is SQIVND (reference sequence). CDR3 residues: CASSWAGNYGYTF. The CDR3 bases are TGTGCCAGTAGTTGGGCCGGGAACTATGGCTACACCTTC.

This clonotype has only one observation. The V gene is TRBV5-8, the J gene TRBJ2-1; D is ambiguous. The CDR3 covers 13 residues. CDR1 and CDR2 from the germline V gene are SGHTS and YDEGEE. V lost 2 bases to trimming and J lost 9 bases, with 12 bases between them. CDR3 coding DNA: TGTGCCAGCAGCTTCGACCGACCCGGTGAGCAGTTCTTC. Protein: CASSFDRPGEQFF.

The chain couples TRBV24-1 to TRBJ2-2, with TRBD1 matching 8 bases. The germline V gene encodes CDR1 KGHDR and CDR2 SFDVKD. The CDR3 runs 16 residues. V was pared by 4 bases and J by 6 bases, with 9 bases of the junction left unmatched. The CDR3 loop reads CATSEFRDRLSGELFF. The CDR3 region has the DNA TGTGCCACCAGTGAATTCCGGGACAGGCTATCCGGGGAGCTGTTTTTT.

Details on this clonotype: This may be a read error: a much more frequent sequence differs by one nucleotide. The chain couples TRBV6-1 to TRBJ1-2; D possibly corresponds to TRBD1 (5 bases). V lost 7 bases and J lost 6, with 18 bases in between. This CDR3 has 14 residues. Germline-derived CDR1 and CDR2 are MNHNS and SASEGT. The chain's CDR3 is CASTEMGRGDGYTF. CDR3 DNA sequence: TGTGCCAGCACCGAAATGGGGCGGGGCGATGGCTACACCTTC.

This clonotype has just a few counts. The gene calls are TRBV10-3 and TRBJ1-1; 8 positions match TRBD1. Trimming cost V 5 bases and J 7 bases; bases outside gene matches: 9. CDR1 and CDR2 from the germline V gene are ENHRY and SYGVKD. This CDR3 comprises 14 residues. CDR3 protein: CAISSKTGEGEAFF. Written as DNA, the CDR3 is TGTGCCATCAGTTCCAAGACAGGGGAGGGTGAAGCTTTCTTT.

This clonotype was found a few times. This CDR3 is CASLTMDRGDGEQYF. In DNA, the CDR3 is TGTGCCAGCCTTACGATGGACAGGGGGGACGGGGAGCAGTACTTC. V and J are TRBV28 and TRBJ2-7; 10 bases are shared with TRBD1. The CDR3 covers 15 residues. Germline-derived CDR1 and CDR2 are MDHEN and SYDVKM. Trimming cost V 8 bases and J 7 bases; bases outside gene matches: 14.

The chain employs TRBV7-9 and TRBJ1-5, with 9 nucleotides matching TRBD1. The CDR3 totals 18 residues. V lost 5 bases and J lost 6; bases outside the gene matches: 17. The germline V gene has CDR1 SEHNR and CDR2 FQNEAQ (reference sequence). The CDR3 bases are TGTGCCAGCAGCAATTCCGGCGGGGACAGGGTCTGGGGTCAGCCCCAGCATTTT. Translating gives CASSNSGGDRVWGQPQHF.

This clonotype turned up a few times. The chain uses TRBV27 and TRBJ1-5, with no clear D. Trimming stripped 7 bases from V and 7 bases from J, with 14 bases between. CDR3 length: 13 amino acids. Germline CDR1 is MNHEY and CDR2 is SMNVEV (reference sequence). In nucleotides, the CDR3 is TGTGCCAGCATACGATATTGTGACCAGCCCCAGCATTTT. Protein: CASIRYCDQPQHF.

The V gene is TRBV19, the J gene TRBJ2-7, with 13 bases lining up with TRBD2. CDR1 LNHDA and CDR2 SQIVND come from the germline V gene (reference sequence). The CDR3 covers 14 residues. V was clipped by 10 bases and J by 4 bases; unmatched bases: 7. The CDR3 reads CAMGTSGIKYEQYF. The CDR3 bases are TGTGCCATGGGGACTAGCGGGATTAAATACGAGCAGTACTTC.

The sample holds a few counts of this clonotype. The CDR3 is CASSITPTGTSPNPTDTQYF. The CDR3 DNA sequence: TGTGCCAGTAGTATTACGCCCACCGGGACTAGCCCAAACCCCACAGATACGCAGTATTTT. The rearrangement uses TRBV19 and TRBJ2-3; 9 bases are shared with TRBD2. Trimming took 3 bases from V and 2 from J; bases not matched to a gene: 18. Germline V gene sequence: CDR1 LNHDA, CDR2 SQIVND (reference sequence). The CDR3 extends over 20 amino acids.

The chain is built from TRBV15 and TRBJ2-3; the D is unclear. CDR3 length equals 13 residues. V dropped 0 bases and J dropped 6 bases, with 7 bases sitting between them. Germline CDR1 reads LNHNV; CDR2 reads YYDKDF (reference sequence). In DNA, the CDR3 is TGTGCCACCAGCAGAGATTGGGTGGATACGCAGTATTTT. Its protein is CATSRDWVDTQYF.

This clonotype was seen a handful of times. This rearrangement joins TRBV12-3 or TRBV12-4 to TRBJ1-5; D is uncertain. The CDR3 extends over 13 amino acids. V was shortened by 6 bases and J by 0 bases, with 6 bases between the two germline ends. CDR3 residues: CASSDVSNQPQHF. CDR3 nucleotide sequence: TGTGCCAGCAGCGACGTTAGCAATCAGCCCCAGCATTTT.

This clonotype appeared a few times. This chain connects TRBV19 to TRBJ2-3; possible D gene TRBD1, 6 bases. Germline V gene lookup returns CDR1 LNHDA and CDR2 SQIVND (reference sequence). This CDR3 region has 15 residues. Trimming pared 7 bases from V and 4 bases from J, leaving 18 bases between. The CDR3 coding sequence is TGTGCCAGTAAGGATGGGGGCGGTCGGGCAGATACGCAGTATTTT. This translates into CASKDGGGRADTQYF.

By frequency in the sample, this clonotype is medium-sized. The chain recombines TRBV15 with TRBJ2-7; TRBD1 is a possible D gene (5 bases). The germline gives CDR1 LNHNV, CDR2 YYDKDF (reference sequence). The CDR3 loop spans 16 amino acids. With 0 bases removed from V and 0 bases from J, the gap between germline ends came to 12 bases. DNA for the CDR3: TGTGCCACCAGCAGAGAGGGGCTATCAAGCTCCTACGAGCAGTACTTC. It specifies CATSREGLSSSYEQYF.